Listed below are T cell receptor beta chains from one sample, sequenced in a study of CD8 T cells in Susac syndrome. One entry per CDR3 protein, called by TCRdb with MiXCR from the immunoSEQ multiplex PCR reads. Of about 150,000 distinct CDR3 sequences detected, around 95% appear once; the ten largest clones hold 0.14% to 0.15%. The sample comprised CD8+ T cells from PBMCs. These receptors originate from a human donor with multiple sclerosis. CDR3s include the opening cysteine and the closing phenylalanine or tryptophan. D genes are given only for firm matches. Only part of the rows carry a size: once, few, many, or a class if the clone is expanded.

CASSLRLVNNEQFF TGTGCCAGCAGCCTAAGACTGGTAAACAATGAGCAGTTCTTC . TRBJ2-1 TRBV3-1 .
CASSTGERGTEAFF TGTGCCAGCAGCACCGGGGAGCGGGGCACTGAAGCTTTCTTT . TRBJ1-1 TRBV27 .
CASSVNSGGYTF TGTGCCAGCAGCGTAAATTCCGGTGGCTACACCTTC . TRBJ1-2 TRBV9 .
CASSPGGGATEAFF TGTGCCAGCAGCCCCGGGGGGGGAGCCACTGAAGCTTTCTTT . TRBJ1-1 TRBV7-6 .
CSARDLRGGYNEQFF TGCAGTGCTAGAGATCTAAGGGGGGGATACAATGAGCAGTTCTTC . TRBJ2-1 TRBV20-1 .
CSARRANEQFF TGCAGTGCACGACGGGCAAATGAGCAGTTCTTC . TRBJ2-1 TRBV20-1 .
CAWGNLYEQYF TGTGCCTGGGGAAATCTGTACGAGCAGTACTTC . TRBJ2-7 TRBV30 .
CASSVDYNEQFF TGTGCCAGCAGCGTAGACTACAATGAGCAGTTCTTC . TRBJ2-1 TRBV9 .
CASSYSTVPQETQYF TGTGCCAGCAGTTACTCGACAGTGCCTCAAGAGACCCAGTACTTC . TRBJ2-5 TRBV6-5 .
CASSGDTDTQYF TGTGCCAGTAGCGGGGACACAGATACGCAGTATTTT . TRBJ2-3 TRBV5-4 TRBD2
CASGFGTEQFF TGTGCCAGCGGTTTCGGGACAGAGCAGTTCTTC . TRBJ2-1 TRBV6-5 .
CSASWDYPTDTQYF TGCAGTGCTAGCTGGGACTACCCCACAGATACGCAGTATTTT . TRBJ2-3 TRBV20-1 TRBD2
CSASIQWGTDTQYF TGCAGTGCTAGTATTCAGTGGGGCACAGATACGCAGTATTTT . TRBJ2-3 TRBV20-1 .
CAWSDATDTQYF TGTGCCTGGAGTGACGCCACAGATACGCAGTATTTT . TRBJ2-3 TRBV30 .
CATGSLGDTQYF TGTGCCACCGGATCCCTCGGAGATACGCAGTATTTT . TRBJ2-3 TRBV15 .
CSVEGLHLSSYNEQFF TGCAGCGTTGAAGGTCTGCACCTGAGCTCCTACAATGAGCAGTTCTTC once TRBJ2-1 TRBV29-1 .
CASKEANPNEQFF TGTGCCAGCAAAGAGGCGAACCCCAATGAGCAGTTCTTC . TRBJ2-1 TRBV2 .
CASSQRGADTQYF TGTGCCAGCAGTCAGCGGGGGGCAGATACGCAGTATTTT . TRBJ2-3 TRBV12-3/TRBV12-4 TRBD2
CARGTAPYEQYF TGTGCCAGGGGGACCGCACCCTACGAGCAGTACTTC . TRBJ2-7 TRBV2 .
CASSLSQLNYGYTF TGTGCCAGCAGCTTGTCACAGCTTAACTATGGCTACACCTTC . TRBJ1-2 TRBV5-6 .
CACDKDYGYTF TGTGCCTGCGACAAGGACTATGGCTACACCTTC few TRBJ1-2 TRBV30 .
CASSLGTGAGYEQYF TGTGCCAGCAGCTTGGGGACAGGAGCTGGGTACGAGCAGTACTTC . TRBJ2-7 TRBV13 TRBD1
CASSLAGQVSEAKNIQYF TGTGCCAGCAGCTTAGCGGGCCAAGTGAGTGAGGCCAAAAACATTCAGTACTTC once TRBJ2-4 TRBV11-2 .
CASSAIGTRDSDTQYF TGTGCCAGCAGCGCGATCGGGACTAGAGATTCAGATACGCAGTATTTT . TRBJ2-3 TRBV9 TRBD2
CASRTTGNTEAFF TGTGCCAGCAGGACGACAGGCAACACTGAAGCTTTCTTT . TRBJ1-1 TRBV6-5 .
CASSEERGDLPSTDTQYF TGTGCCAGCAGTGAAGAGCGGGGGGATCTACCTAGCACAGATACGCAGTATTTT . TRBJ2-3 TRBV2 TRBD2
CATSDLQGEILISYNEQFF TGTGCCACCAGTGATTTACAGGGGGAGATCTTAATCTCCTACAATGAGCAGTTCTTC . TRBJ2-1 TRBV24-1 TRBD1
CASQADTQYF TGTGCCAGCCAGGCAGATACGCAGTATTTT . TRBJ2-3 TRBV2 .
CASSLRYQNTEAFF TGCGCCAGCAGCTTGCGTTACCAGAACACTGAAGCTTTCTTT . TRBJ1-1 TRBV5-1 .
CASSIGVNTEAFF TGTGCCAGCAGTATAGGGGTGAACACTGAAGCTTTCTTT . TRBJ1-1 TRBV6-5 .
CASSPRAGDIQYF TGTGCCAGCAGCCCTCGGGCCGGGGACATTCAGTACTTC . TRBJ2-4 TRBV7-9 .
CASSLVQVGSYEQYF TGTGCCAGCAGTTTAGTACAGGTCGGCTCCTACGAGCAGTACTTC . TRBJ2-7 TRBV27 .
CSVEDGSRGYYEQYF TGCAGCGTTGAAGATGGGTCCAGGGGGTACTACGAGCAGTACTTC . TRBJ2-7 TRBV29-1 TRBD1
CAWMYAPYNEQFF TGTGCCTGGATGTACGCACCTTACAATGAGCAGTTCTTC . TRBJ2-1 TRBV30 .
CASSSPSGPNYGYTF TGTGCCAGCAGCTCCCCGTCCGGGCCAAACTATGGCTACACCTTC . TRBJ1-2 TRBV13 .
CSVEGSDSYNEQFF TGCAGCGTTGAAGGCAGCGACTCCTACAATGAGCAGTTCTTC . TRBJ2-1 TRBV29-1 .
CASSSSPGLTSTDTQYF TGTGCCAGCAGCTCGTCTCCGGGACTTACTAGCACAGATACGCAGTATTTT . TRBJ2-3 TRBV5-6 .
CAWSAGTPAYGYTF TGTGCCTGGAGTGCGGGGACACCGGCCTATGGCTACACCTTC once TRBJ1-2 TRBV30 .
CASMTQYNEQFF TGTGCCAGCATGACACAATACAATGAGCAGTTCTTC . TRBJ2-1 TRBV27 .
CASSPKYRVGETQYF TGTGCCAGCAGCCCAAAGTACAGGGTTGGGGAGACCCAGTACTTC . TRBJ2-5 TRBV3-1 .
CASRENYEQYF TGTGCCAGCAGAGAGAACTACGAGCAGTACTTC . TRBJ2-7 TRBV2 .
CSASPGTSGGEQFF TGCAGTGCTAGTCCCGGGACTAGCGGTGGTGAGCAGTTCTTC . TRBJ2-1 TRBV20-1 TRBD2
CASSYGTTNEQFF TGTGCCAGCAGTTACGGGACTACTAATGAGCAGTTCTTC . TRBJ2-1 TRBV6-2/TRBV6-3 TRBD2
CASSYSGTGGHYGYTF TGTGCCAGCAGTTACTCAGGCACAGGGGGACACTATGGCTACACCTTC . TRBJ1-2 TRBV6-5 TRBD1
CASSQGQGDEQFF TGTGCCAGCAGTCAGGGACAGGGGGATGAGCAGTTCTTC few TRBJ2-1 TRBV4-1 TRBD1
CSVRWDTQYF TGCAGCGTTCGGTGGGATACGCAGTATTTT . TRBJ2-3 TRBV29-1 .